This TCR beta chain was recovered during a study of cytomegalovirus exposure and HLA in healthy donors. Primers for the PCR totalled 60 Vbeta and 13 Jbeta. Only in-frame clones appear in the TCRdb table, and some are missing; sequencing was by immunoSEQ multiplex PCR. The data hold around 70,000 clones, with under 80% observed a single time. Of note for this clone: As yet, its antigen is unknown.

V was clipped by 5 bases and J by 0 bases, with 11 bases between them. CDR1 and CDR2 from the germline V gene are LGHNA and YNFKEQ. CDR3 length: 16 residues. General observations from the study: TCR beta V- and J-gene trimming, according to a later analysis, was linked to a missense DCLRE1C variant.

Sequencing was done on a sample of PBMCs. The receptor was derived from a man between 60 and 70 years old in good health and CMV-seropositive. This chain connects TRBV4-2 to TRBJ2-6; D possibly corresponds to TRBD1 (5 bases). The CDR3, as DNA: TGTGCCAGCAGCATCACAGGATACTCTGGGGCCAACGTCCTGACTTTC. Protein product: CASSITGYSGANVLTF.